One and the same sample provided the 12 T cell receptor beta chains below, sequenced in a study of blood T cell repertoires in COVID-19. TCRdb's table, derived via immunoSEQ multiplex PCR, lists solely in-frame clones and lacks some. In the table there are some 350,000 clones, about nine tenths of which are singletons. The sample taken for sequencing was peripheral blood. These receptors all come from a woman in her seventies with COVID-19, enrolled during active disease.

This clone has just one count. The chain combines TRBV29-1 with TRBJ1-3; 7 bases fit TRBD1. Germline CDR1 SQVTM, CDR2 ANQGSEA. The CDR3 consists of 15 residues. CDR3 amino acids: CRPDREAFSGNTIYF. Here the CDR3 DNA reads TGCAGACCTGACAGGGAGGCTTTCTCTGGAAACACCATATATTTT.

The CDR3 DNA sequence: TGTGCCAGCAGTACCTCGGAGGGGGCTCTGAACACTGAAGCTTTCTTT. It encodes CASSTSEGALNTEAFF. The chain links TRBV6-6 to TRBJ1-1; 7 positions agree with TRBD1. The germline gives CDR1 MNHNY, CDR2 SVGAGI (reference sequence). CDR3 length: 16 amino acids. V lost 5 bases, J lost 0 bases, and 9 bases stayed unmatched.

The chain combines TRBV7-9 with TRBJ2-7; D remains unclear. The CDR3 runs 13 residues. Looked up from germline, CDR1 is SEHNR and CDR2 is FQNEAQ (reference sequence). V lost 5 bases and J 7 bases, leaving 15 bases between the germline ends. The CDR3 loop reads CASSQLSGLEQYF. The CDR3 nucleotides read TGTGCCAGCAGCCAGTTGTCCGGGTTGGAGCAGTACTTC.

The rearrangement links TRBV2 to TRBJ2-7; tentatively, D is TRBD1 (7 bases). The CDR3 consists of 14 residues. Trimming pared 11 bases from V and 2 bases from J, leaving 19 bases between. Germline V gene sequence: CDR1 SNHLY, CDR2 FYNNEI. The CDR3 loop reads CASGGTGPAYEQYF. The CDR3 nucleotides read TGTGCCTCAGGGGGGACGGGGCCGGCCTACGAGCAGTACTTC.

This clone is a singleton in its sample. The CDR3 spells CASSLDSEKLFF. The DNA for the CDR3 is TGTGCCAGCAGTTTAGATAGTGAAAAACTGTTTTTT. The gene calls are TRBV28 and TRBJ1-4; no firm D call. CDR1 and CDR2 from the germline V gene are MDHEN and SYDVKM. Trimming left V 2 bases short and J 7 bases short, with 5 bases between. The CDR3 runs 12 residues.

As concerns this clone: The junction does not match germline at one end; this may be a read error. V and J are TRBV25-1 and TRBJ2-1; 9 nucleotides match TRBD1. The CDR3 has 15 residues. Looked up from germline, CDR1 is MGHDK and CDR2 is SYGVNS. CDR3 in DNA: TGTGCCAGCAGTGAACCGGGACAGGGTAGGGGAACTTCGGTCTTC. It encodes CASSEPGQGRGTSVF.

V usage is TRBV3-1 (or the pseudogene TRBV3-2) and J usage is TRBJ1-2; D call uncertain. The CDR3 contains 14 residues. Per the germline V gene, CDR1 is LGHDT and CDR2 is YNNKEL (reference sequence). V gave up 1 base and J gave up 4 bases, with 10 bases separating them. Here the CDR3 reads CASSQAGGTYGYTF. CDR3 in DNA: TGTGCCAGCAGCCAAGCGGGAGGAACCTATGGCTACACCTTC.

The chain links TRBV2 to TRBJ1-5; TRBD1 aligns across 7 bases. The CDR3 has 14 residues. CDR1 and CDR2 from the germline V gene are SNHLY and FYNNEI. The J segment lost 5 bases and the V segment lost 7 bases, leaving 8 bases of the junction unmatched. CDR3 coding DNA: TGTGCCAGCAAGGGGGTCACAGGGGATCAGCCCCAGCATTTT. Translating it yields CASKGVTGDQPQHF.

CDR3 nucleotides: TGCGCCAGCAGCCAAGGTCGGCGCGGGGGGGGCTCCTACAATGAGCAGTTCTTC. Translating gives CASSQGRRGGGSYNEQFF. This rearrangement joins TRBV4-1 to TRBJ2-1; TRBD2 agrees at 9 bases. The CDR3 sequence is 18 residues long. The V and J ends lost 1 base and 0 bases, in that order; junction bases with no gene match: 7. The germline gives CDR1 MGHRA, CDR2 YSYEKL.

This clone appeared a few times. This chain joins TRBV28 and TRBJ2-2; 7 nucleotides agree with TRBD2. V lost 7 bases and J lost 4; bases outside the gene matches: 6. This CDR3 comprises 14 residues. Germline loops: CDR1 MDHEN, CDR2 SYDVKM. CDR3: CASIAGDGTGELFF. The DNA of the CDR3 is TGTGCCAGCATTGCGGGGGACGGCACCGGGGAGCTGTTTTTT.

The genes are TRBV25-1 and TRBJ1-3; D is possibly TRBD1 (5 bases). Germline CDR1 reads MGHDK; CDR2 reads SYGVNS. With 5 bases removed from V and 1 base from J, the gap between germline ends came to 12 bases. This CDR3 has 15 residues. The CDR3 here is CASSFSQGSGNTIYF. The CDR3 DNA is TGTGCCAGCAGTTTTAGTCAGGGTTCTGGAAACACCATATATTTT. The full variable domain, completed using reference TRBV25-1 and TRBJ1-3, is EADIYQTPRYLVIGTGKKITLECSQTMGHDKMYWYQQDPGMELHLIHYSYGVNSTEKGDLSSESTVSRIRTEHFPLTLESARPSHTSQYLCASSFSQGSGNTIYFGEGSWLTVV.

V usage is TRBV10-3 and J usage is TRBJ2-3; D unclear. Trimming pared 6 bases from V and 0 bases from J, leaving 10 bases between. Germline assignment: CDR1 ENHRY and CDR2 SYGVKD. The CDR3 loop spans 14 amino acids. The CDR3 is CAISQSESTDTQYF. In nucleotides, the CDR3 is TGTGCCATCAGCCAGAGCGAGAGCACAGATACGCAGTATTTT.